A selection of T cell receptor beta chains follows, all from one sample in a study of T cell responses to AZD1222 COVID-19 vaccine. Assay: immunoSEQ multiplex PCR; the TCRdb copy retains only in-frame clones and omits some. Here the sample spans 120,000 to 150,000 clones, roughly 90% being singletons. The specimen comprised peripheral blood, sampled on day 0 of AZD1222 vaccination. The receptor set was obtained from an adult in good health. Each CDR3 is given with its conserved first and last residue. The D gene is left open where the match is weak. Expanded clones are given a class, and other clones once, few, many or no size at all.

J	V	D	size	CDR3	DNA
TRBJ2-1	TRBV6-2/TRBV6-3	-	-	CASSNLDEQFF	TGTGCCAGCAGTAACTTAGATGAGCAGTTCTTC
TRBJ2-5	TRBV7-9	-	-	CASSHRQSQETQYF	TGTGCCAGCAGCCACCGACAGTCCCAAGAGACCCAGTACTTC
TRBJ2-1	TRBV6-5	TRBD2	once	CASSFRTSGGNEQFF	TGTGCCAGCAGTTTTCGGACTAGCGGGGGAAATGAGCAGTTCTTC
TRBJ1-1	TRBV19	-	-	CASSTQGAGTEAFF	TGTGCCAGTAGTACCCAGGGAGCGGGCACTGAAGCTTTCTTT
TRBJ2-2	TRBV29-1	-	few	CSVRGERSSTGELFF	TGCAGCGTTAGGGGGGAGAGGTCTTCCACCGGGGAGCTGTTTTTT
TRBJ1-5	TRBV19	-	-	CASSSQGNQPQHF	TGTGCCAGTAGTTCTCAGGGAAATCAGCCCCAGCATTTT
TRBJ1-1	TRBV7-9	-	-	CASRTAEAFF	TGTGCCAGCAGGACGGCTGAAGCTTTCTTT
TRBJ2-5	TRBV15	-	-	CATSRDYVGGQETQYF	TGTGCCACCAGCAGAGATTATGTGGGGGGTCAAGAGACCCAGTACTTC
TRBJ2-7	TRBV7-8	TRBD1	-	CASSLVSLGGLPSYEQYF	TGTGCCAGCAGCTTAGTTAGTCTAGGGGGCCTTCCCTCCTACGAGCAGTACTTC
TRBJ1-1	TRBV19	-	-	CASSIPTTGRNTEAFF	TGTGCCAGTAGTATCCCCACCACGGGGCGGAACACTGAAGCTTTCTTT
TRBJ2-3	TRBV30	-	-	CAWSGTLDSSRAQYF	TGTGCCTGGAGCGGAACTTTGGACTCGTCGAGAGCGCAGTATTTT
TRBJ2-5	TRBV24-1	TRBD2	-	CATSAWGGEETQYF	TGTGCCACCAGTGCCTGGGGGGGGGAGGAGACCCAGTACTTC
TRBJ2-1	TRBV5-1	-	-	CASSPGLVNEQFF	TGCGCCAGCAGCCCGGGCTTGGTCAATGAGCAGTTCTTC
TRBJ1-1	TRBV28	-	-	CASSYRGNGEAFF	TGTGCCAGCAGCTACCGGGGGAATGGTGAAGCTTTCTTT
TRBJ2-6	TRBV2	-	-	CASSPIRSSGANVLTF	TGTGCCAGCAGTCCAATCCGGAGCTCTGGGGCCAACGTCCTGACTTTC
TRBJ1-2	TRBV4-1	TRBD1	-	CASSQTEGATNGYTF	TGCGCCAGCAGCCAAACTGAGGGGGCCACAAATGGCTACACCTTC
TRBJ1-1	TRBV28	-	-	CASTPHGGAATEAFF	TGTGCCAGCACCCCTCATGGAGGGGCGGCCACTGAAGCTTTCTTT
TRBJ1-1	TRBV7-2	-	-	CASSSTGTDNTEAFF	TGTGCCAGCAGCAGCACCGGGACTGATAACACTGAAGCTTTCTTT
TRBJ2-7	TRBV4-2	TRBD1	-	CASSQGQGIAYEQYF	TGTGCCAGCAGCCAAGGACAGGGAATAGCCTACGAGCAGTACTTC
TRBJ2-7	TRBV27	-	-	CASRFDSVGGDEQYF	TGTGCCAGCCGGTTTGATTCGGTCGGGGGAGACGAGCAGTACTTC
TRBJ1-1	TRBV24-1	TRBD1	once	CAIQGVNTEAFF	TGTGCCATACAGGGGGTGAACACTGAAGCTTTCTTT
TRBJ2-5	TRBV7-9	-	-	CASVKGGQETQYF	TGTGCCAGCGTTAAGGGGGGGCAAGAGACCCAGTACTTC
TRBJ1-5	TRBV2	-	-	CASRLTGGQPQHF	TGTGCCAGCAGACTAACAGGAGGTCAGCCCCAGCATTTT
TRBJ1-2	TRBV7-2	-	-	CASSLGPGVHYGYTF	TGTGCCAGCAGCTTAGGGCCAGGGGTCCACTATGGCTACACCTTC
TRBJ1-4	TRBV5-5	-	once	CASSFGTQEKLFF	TGTGCCAGCAGCTTTGGGACACAAGAAAAACTGTTTTTT